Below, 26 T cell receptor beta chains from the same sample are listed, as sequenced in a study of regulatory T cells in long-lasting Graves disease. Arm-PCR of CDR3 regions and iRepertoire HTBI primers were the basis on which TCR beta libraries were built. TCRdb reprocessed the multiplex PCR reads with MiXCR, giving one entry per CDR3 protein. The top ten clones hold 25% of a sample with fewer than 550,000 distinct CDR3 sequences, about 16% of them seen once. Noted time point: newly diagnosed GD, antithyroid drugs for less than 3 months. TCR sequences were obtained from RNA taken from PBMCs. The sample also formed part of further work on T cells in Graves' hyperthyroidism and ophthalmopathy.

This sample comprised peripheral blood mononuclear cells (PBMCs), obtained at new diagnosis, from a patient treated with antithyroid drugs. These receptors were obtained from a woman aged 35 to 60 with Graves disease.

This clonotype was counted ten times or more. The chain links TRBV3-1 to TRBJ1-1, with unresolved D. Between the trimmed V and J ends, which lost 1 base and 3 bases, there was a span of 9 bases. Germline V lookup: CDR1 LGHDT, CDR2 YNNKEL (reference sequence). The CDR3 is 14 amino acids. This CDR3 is CASSQVRMHTEAFF. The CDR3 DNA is TGTGCCAGCAGCCAAGTGAGGATGCACACTGAAGCTTTCTTT.

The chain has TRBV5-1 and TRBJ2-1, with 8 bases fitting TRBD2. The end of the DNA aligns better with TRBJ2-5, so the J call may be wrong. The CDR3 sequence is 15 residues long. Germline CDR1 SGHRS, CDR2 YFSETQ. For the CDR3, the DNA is TGCGCCAGCAGCTCTGGGACTAGGGGCCAAGAGACCCAGTACTTC. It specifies CASSSGTRGQETQYF.

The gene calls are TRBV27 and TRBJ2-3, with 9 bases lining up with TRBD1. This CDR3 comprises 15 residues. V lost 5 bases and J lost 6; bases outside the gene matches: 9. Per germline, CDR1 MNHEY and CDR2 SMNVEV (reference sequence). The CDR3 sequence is CASSPRDRVPDTQYF. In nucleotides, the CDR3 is TGTGCCAGCAGTCCCAGGGACAGGGTACCGGATACGCAGTATTTT.

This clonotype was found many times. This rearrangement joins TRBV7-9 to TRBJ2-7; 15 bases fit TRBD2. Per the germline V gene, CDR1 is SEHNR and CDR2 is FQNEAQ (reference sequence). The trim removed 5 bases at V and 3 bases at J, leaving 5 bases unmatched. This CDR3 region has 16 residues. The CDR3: CASSPGLAGGSYEQYF. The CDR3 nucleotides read TGTGCCAGCAGCCCGGGACTAGCGGGGGGCAGCTACGAGCAGTACTTC.

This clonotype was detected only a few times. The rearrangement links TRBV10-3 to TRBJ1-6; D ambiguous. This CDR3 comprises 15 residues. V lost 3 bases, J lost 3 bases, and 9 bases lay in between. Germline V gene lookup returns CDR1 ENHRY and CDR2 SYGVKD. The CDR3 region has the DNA TGTGCCATCAGTGAAGGTCCGAGCTATAATTCACCCCTCCACTTT. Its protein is CAISEGPSYNSPLHF.

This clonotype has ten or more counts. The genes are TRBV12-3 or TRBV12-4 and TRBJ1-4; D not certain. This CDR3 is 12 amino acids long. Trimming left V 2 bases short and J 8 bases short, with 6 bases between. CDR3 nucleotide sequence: TGTGCCAGCAGTTTAATAGGCGAAAAACTGTTTTTT. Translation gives CASSLIGEKLFF.

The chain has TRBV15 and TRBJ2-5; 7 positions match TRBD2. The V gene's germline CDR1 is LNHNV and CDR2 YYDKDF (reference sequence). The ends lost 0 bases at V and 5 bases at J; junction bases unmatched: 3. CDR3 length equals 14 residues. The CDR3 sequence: CATSRDRLAETQYF. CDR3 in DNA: TGTGCCACCAGCAGAGATAGACTAGCCGAGACCCAGTACTTC.

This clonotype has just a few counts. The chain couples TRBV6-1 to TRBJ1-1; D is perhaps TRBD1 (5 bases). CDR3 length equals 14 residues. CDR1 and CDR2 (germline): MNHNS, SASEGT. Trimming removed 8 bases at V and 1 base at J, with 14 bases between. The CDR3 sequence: CASLKGGANTEAFF. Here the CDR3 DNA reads TGTGCCAGCCTCAAGGGAGGGGCGAACACTGAAGCTTTCTTT.

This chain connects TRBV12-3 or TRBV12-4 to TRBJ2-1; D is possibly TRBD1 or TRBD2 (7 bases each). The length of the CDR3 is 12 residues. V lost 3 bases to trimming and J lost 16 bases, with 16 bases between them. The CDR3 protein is CASSFSRGGYFF. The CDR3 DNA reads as TGTGCCAGCAGTTTTTCCAGGGGGGGTTATTTCTTC.

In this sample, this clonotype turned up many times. DNA for the CDR3: TGTGCCAGCAGCGGAGGGGCGTCCAACACCGGGGAGCTGTTTTTT. It translates to CASSGGASNTGELFF. The chain recombines TRBV11-2 with TRBJ2-2; D possibly corresponds to TRBD2 (6 bases). This CDR3 contains 15 residues. Trimming cost V 5 bases and J 2 bases, with 12 bases left between them. The germline gives CDR1 SGHAT, CDR2 FQNNGV.

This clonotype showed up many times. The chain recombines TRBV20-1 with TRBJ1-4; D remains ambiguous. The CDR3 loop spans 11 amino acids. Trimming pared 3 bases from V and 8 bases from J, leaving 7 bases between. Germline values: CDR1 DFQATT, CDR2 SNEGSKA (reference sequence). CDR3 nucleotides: TGCAGTGCTAGGTCAATCGAAAAACTGTTTTTT. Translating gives CSARSIEKLFF.

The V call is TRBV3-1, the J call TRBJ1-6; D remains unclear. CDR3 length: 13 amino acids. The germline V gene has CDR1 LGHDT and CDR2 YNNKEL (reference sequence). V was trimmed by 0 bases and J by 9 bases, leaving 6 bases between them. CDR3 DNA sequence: TGTGCCAGCAGCCAAGAAGAGCGTTCACCCCTCCACTTT. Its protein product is CASSQEERSPLHF. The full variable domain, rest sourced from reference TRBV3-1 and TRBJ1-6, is DTAVSQTPKYLVTQMGNDKSIKCEQNLGHDTMYWYKQDSKKFLKIMFSYNNKELIINETVPNRFSPKSPDKAHLNLHINSLELGDSAVYFCASSQEERSPLHFGNGTRLTVT.

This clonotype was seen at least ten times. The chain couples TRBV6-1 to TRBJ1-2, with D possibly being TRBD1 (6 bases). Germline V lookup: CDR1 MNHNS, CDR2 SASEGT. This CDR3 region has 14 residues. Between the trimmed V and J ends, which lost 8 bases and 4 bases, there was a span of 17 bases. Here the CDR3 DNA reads TGTGCCAGCCGTCCTAGGGGGGGAACCTATGGCTACACCTTC. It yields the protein CASRPRGGTYGYTF.

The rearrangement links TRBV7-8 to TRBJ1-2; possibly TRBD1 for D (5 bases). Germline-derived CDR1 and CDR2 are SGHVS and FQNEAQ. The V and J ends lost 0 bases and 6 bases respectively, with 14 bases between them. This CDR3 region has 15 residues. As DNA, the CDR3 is TGTGCCAGCAGCTTAGCGTCGGCCAGGGCTGATGGCTACACCTTC. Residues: CASSLASARADGYTF.

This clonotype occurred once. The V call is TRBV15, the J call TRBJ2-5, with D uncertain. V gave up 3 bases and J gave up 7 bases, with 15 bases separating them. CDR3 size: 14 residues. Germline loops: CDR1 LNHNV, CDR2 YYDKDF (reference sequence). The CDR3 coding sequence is TGTGCCACCAGCAGTCAACTAACGGTGGGGACCCAGTACTTC. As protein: CATSSQLTVGTQYF.

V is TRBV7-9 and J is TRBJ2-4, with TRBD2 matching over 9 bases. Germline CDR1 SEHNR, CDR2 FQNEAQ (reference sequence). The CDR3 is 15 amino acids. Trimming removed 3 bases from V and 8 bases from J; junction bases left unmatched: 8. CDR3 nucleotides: TGTGCCAGCAGCTTTCGGCGGGGGGGCGGGGACATTCAGTACTTC. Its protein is CASSFRRGGGDIQYF.

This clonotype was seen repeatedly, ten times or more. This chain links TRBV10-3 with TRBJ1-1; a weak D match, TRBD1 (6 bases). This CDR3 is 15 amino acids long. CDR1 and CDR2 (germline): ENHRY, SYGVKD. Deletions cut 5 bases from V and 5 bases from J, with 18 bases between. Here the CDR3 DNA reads TGTGCCATCAGTCACCGTGCAGGGGAGGGGACTGAAGCTTTCTTT. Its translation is CAISHRAGEGTEAFF.

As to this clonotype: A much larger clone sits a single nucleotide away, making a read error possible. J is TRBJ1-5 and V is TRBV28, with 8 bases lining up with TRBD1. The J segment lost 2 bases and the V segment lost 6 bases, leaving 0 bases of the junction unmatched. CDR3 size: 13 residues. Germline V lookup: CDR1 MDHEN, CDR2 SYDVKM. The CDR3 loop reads CASRTGGNQPQHF. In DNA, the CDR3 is TGTGCCAGCAGGACAGGGGGCAATCAGCCCCAGCATTTT.

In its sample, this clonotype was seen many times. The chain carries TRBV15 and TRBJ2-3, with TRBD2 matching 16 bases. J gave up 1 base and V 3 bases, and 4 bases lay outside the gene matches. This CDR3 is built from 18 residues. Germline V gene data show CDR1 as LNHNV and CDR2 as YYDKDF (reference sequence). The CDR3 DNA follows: TGTGCCACCAGCAGGGGACTAGCGGGGGGGCTTGGCACAGATACGCAGTATTTT. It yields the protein CATSRGLAGGLGTDTQYF. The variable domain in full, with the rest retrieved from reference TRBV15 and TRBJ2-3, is DAMVIQNPRYQVTQFGKPVTLSCSQTLNHNVMYWYQQKSSQAPKLLFHYYDKDFNNEADTPDNFQSRRPNTSFCFLDIRSPGLGDTAMYLCATSRGLAGGLGTDTQYFGPGTRLTVL.

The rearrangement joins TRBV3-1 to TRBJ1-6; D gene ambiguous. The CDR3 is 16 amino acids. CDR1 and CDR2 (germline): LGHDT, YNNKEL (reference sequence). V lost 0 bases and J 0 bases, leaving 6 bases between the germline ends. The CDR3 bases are TGTGCCAGCAGCCAAGAATCGAGCTCCTATAATTCACCCCTCCACTTT. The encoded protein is CASSQESSSYNSPLHF.

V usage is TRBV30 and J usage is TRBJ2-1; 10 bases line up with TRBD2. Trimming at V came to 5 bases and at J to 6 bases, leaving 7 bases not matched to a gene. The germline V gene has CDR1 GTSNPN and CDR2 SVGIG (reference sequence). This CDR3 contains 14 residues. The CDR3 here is CAWALAGALNEQFF. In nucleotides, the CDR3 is TGTGCCTGGGCTCTAGCGGGGGCCCTCAATGAGCAGTTCTTC.

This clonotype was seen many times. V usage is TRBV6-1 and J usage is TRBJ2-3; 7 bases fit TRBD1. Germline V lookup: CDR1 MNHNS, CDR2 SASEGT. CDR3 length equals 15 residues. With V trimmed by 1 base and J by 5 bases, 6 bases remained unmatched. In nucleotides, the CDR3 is TGTGCCAGCAGTGAAGGAGGGGGCAGTATAGATACGCAGTATTTT. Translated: CASSEGGGSIDTQYF.

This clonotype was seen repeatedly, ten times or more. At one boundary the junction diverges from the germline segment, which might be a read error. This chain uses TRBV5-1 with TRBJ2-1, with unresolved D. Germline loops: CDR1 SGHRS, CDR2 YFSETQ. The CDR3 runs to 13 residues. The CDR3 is CASSLAIYNEQFF. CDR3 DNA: TGTGCCAGCAGCTTAGCAATCTACAATGAGCAGTTCTTC.

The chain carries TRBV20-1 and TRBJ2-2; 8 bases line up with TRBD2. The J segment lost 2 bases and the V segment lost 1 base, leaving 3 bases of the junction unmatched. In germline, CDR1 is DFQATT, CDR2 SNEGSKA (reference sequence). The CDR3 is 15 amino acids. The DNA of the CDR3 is TGCAGTGCTAGAGTAACTAGCGGTAACACCGGGGAGCTGTTTTTT. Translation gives CSARVTSGNTGELFF.

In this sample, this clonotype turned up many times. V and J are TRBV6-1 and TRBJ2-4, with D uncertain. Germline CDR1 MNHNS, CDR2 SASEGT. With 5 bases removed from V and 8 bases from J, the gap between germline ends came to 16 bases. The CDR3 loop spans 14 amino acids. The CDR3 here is CASSTWDRADIQYF. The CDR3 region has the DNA TGTGCCAGCAGTACATGGGATAGGGCTGACATTCAGTACTTC.

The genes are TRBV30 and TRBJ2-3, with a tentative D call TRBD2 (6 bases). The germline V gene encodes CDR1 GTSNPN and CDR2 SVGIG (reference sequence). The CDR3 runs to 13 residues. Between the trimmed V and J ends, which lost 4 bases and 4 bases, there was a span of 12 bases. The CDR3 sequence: CAWTPAGPDTQYF. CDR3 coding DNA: TGTGCCTGGACCCCGGCGGGGCCAGATACGCAGTATTTT.